The T cell receptor (beta chain) described here comes from a study of vaccination and CD4 T cells after COVID-19. Once obtained from cultured CD4+ T cells, the DNA was sequenced using the Oncomine TCR Beta short-read assay. The template was genomic DNA from cultured CD4+ T cells. TCRdb itself ran the PCR reads through MiXCR, one entry per CDR3 protein. The table has tens of thousands of distinct CDR3 sequences, 38% seen once. This clonotype was seen once. Its target is unknown. Treatment reported: roughly ten-day PBMC culture with coronavirus spike peptide pools or control peptides (ViraFEST assay). The source was CD4+ T cells from blood, cultured in vitro, collected before SARS-CoV-2 vaccination. This sequence was found in a human donor who had recovered from COVID-19.

CDR3 coding DNA: TGCAGTGCTAAGGGGACAGCAACCCAGCCCCAGCATTTT. Protein product: CSAKGTATQPQHF. The chain recombines TRBV20-1 with TRBJ1-5, with 7 positions matching TRBD1. V was clipped by 4 bases and J by 7 bases; unmatched bases: 7. CDR3 length: 13 residues. In germline, CDR1 is DFQATT, CDR2 SNEGSKA (reference sequence).